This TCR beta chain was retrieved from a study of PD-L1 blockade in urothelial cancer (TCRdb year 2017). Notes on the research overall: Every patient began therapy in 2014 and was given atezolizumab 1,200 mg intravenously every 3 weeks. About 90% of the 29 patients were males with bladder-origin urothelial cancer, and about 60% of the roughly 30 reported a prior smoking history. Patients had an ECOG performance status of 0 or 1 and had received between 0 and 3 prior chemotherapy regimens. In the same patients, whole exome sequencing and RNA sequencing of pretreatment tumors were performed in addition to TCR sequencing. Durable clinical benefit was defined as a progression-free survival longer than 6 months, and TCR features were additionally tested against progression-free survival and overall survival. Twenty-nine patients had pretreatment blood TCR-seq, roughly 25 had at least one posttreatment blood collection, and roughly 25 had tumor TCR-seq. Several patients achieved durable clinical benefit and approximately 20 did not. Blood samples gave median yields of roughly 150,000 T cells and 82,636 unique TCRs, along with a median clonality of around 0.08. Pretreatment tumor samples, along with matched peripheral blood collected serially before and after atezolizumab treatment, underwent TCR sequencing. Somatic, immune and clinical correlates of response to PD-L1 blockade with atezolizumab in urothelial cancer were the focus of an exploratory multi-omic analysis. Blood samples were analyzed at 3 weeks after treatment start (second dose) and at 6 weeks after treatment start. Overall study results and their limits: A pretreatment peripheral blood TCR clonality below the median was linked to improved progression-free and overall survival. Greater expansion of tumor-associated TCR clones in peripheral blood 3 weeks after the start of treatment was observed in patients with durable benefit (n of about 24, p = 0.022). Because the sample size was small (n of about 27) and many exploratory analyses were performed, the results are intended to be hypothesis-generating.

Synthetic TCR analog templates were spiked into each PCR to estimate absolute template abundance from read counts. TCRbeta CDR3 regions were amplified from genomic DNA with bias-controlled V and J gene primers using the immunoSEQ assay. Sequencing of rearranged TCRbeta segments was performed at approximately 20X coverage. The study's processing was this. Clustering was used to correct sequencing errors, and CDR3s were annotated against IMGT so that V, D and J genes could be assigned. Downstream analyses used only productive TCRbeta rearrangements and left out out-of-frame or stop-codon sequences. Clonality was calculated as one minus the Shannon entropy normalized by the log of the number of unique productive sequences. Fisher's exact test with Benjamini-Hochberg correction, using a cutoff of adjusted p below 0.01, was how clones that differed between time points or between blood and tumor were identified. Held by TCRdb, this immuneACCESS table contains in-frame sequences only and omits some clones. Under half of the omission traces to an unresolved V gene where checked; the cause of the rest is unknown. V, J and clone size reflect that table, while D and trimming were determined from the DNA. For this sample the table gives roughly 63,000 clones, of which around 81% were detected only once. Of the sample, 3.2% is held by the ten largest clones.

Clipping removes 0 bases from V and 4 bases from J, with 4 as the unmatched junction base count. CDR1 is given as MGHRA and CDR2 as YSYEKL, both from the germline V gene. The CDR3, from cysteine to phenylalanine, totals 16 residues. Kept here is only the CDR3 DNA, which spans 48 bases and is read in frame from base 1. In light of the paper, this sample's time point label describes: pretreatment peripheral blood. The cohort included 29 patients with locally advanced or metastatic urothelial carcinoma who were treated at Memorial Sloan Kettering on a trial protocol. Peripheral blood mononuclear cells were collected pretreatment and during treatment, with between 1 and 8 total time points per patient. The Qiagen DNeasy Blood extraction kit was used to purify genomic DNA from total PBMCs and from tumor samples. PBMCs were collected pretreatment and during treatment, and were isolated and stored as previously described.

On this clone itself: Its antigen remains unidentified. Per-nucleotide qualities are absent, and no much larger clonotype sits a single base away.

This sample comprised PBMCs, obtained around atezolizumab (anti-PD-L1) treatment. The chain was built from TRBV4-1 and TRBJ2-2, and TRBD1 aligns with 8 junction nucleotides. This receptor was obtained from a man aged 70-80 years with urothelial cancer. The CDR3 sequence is CASSQDRTGRTGELFF. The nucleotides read TGCGCCAGCAGCCAAGACCGGACAGGGCGCACCGGGGAGCTGTTTTTT.